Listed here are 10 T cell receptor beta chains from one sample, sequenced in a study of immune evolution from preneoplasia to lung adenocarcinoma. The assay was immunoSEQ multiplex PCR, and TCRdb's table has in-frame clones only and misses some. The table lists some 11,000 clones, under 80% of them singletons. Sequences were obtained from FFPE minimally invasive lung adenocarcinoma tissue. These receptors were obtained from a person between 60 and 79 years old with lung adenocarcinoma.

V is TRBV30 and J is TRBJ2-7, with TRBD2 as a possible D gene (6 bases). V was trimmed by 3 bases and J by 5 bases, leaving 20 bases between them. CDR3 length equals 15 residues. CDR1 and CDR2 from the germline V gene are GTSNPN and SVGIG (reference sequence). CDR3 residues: CAWSEPGLYGDEQYF. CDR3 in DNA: TGTGCCTGGAGCGAACCGGGACTCTACGGGGACGAGCAGTACTTC.

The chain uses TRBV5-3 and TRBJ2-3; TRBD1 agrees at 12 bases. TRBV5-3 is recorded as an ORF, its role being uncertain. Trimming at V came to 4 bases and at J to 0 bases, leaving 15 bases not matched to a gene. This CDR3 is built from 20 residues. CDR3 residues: CARSPRDRGRKEGSTDTQYF. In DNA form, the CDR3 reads TGTGCCAGAAGCCCCCGGGACAGGGGGCGAAAAGAGGGAAGCACAGATACGCAGTATTTT.

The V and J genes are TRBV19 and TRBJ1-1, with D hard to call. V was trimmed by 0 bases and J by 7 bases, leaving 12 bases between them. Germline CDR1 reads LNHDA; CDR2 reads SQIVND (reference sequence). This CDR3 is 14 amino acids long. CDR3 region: CASSIDGRFFEAFF. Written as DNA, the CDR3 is TGTGCCAGTAGTATAGACGGCAGGTTTTTTGAAGCTTTCTTT.

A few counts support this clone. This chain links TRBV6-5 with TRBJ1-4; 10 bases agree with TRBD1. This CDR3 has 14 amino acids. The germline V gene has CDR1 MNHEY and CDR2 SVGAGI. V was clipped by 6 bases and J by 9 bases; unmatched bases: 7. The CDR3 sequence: CASRKTGGTKKLFF. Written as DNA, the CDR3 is TGTGCCAGCAGGAAGACAGGGGGCACGAAAAAACTGTTTTTT.

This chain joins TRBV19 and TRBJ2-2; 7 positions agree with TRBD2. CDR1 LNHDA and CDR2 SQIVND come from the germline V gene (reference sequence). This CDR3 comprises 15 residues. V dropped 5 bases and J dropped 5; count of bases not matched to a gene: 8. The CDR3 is CASSVASGPTGELFF. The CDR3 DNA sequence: TGTGCCAGTAGTGTGGCTAGCGGACCAACCGGGGAGCTGTTTTTT.

CDR3 amino acids: CAIGQGHTGELFF. CDR3 DNA sequence: TGTGCCATAGGACAGGGCCACACCGGGGAGCTGTTTTTT. The V call is TRBV7-6, the J call TRBJ2-2, with TRBD1 matching 8 bases. CDR3 length: 13 amino acids. Germline values: CDR1 SGHVS, CDR2 FNYEAQ. Germline trimming cut 10 bases from V and 3 bases from J; bases unmatched to any gene: 4.

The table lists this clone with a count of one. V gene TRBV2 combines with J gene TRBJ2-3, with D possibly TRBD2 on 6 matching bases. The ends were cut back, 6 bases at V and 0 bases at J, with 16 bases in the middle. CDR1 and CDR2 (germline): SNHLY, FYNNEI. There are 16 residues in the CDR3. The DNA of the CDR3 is TGTGCCAGCAGCGGTAGCGGAAGGAGGAGCACAGATACGCAGTATTTT. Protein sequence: CASSGSGRRSTDTQYF.

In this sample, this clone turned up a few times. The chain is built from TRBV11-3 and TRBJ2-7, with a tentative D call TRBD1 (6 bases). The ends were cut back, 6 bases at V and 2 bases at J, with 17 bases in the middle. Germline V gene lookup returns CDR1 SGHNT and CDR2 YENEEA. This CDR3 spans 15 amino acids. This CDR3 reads CASRISTGTPYEQYF. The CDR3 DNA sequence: TGTGCCAGCAGGATATCGACAGGCACCCCCTACGAGCAGTACTTC.

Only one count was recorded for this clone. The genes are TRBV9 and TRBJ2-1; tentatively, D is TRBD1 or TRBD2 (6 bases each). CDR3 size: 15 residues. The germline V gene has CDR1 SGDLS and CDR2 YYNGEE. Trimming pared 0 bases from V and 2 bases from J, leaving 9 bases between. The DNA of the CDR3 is TGTGCCAGCAGCGTAGCCGGGGGCCCCTACAATGAGCAGTTCTTC. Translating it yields CASSVAGGPYNEQFF.

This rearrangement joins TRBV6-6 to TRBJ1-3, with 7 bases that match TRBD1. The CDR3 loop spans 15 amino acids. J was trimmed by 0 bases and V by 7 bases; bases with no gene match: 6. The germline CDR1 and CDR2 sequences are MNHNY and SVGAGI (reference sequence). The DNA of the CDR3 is TGTGCCAGCACCAAGGGACAGAACTCTGGAAACACCATATATTTT. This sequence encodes CASTKGQNSGNTIYF.